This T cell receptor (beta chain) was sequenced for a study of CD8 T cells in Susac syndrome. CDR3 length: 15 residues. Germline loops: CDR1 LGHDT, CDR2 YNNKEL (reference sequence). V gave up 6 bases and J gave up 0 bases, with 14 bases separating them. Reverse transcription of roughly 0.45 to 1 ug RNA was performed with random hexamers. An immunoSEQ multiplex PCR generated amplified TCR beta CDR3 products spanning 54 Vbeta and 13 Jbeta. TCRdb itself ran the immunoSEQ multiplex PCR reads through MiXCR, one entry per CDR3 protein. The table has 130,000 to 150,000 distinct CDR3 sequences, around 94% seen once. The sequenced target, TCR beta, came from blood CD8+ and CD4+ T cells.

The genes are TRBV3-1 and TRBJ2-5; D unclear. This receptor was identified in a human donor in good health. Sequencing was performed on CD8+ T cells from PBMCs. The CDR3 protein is CASRPPSWDQETQYF. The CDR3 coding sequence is TGTGCCAGCAGGCCCCCTAGTTGGGACCAAGAGACCCAGTACTTC.